A selection of T cell receptor beta chains follows, all from one sample in a study of PD-1 blockade in classical Hodgkin lymphoma. Sequenced by immunoSEQ multiplex PCR; TCRdb stores in-frame clones only, minus some. Of some 14,000 clones detected, around nine tenths appear once; the ten largest clones hold about 39%. The source material was peripheral blood mononuclear cells (PBMCs), sampled at baseline. These TCRs come from a human donor with classical Hodgkin lymphoma. Each CDR3 is given with its conserved first and last residue. D genes are given only for firm matches. Only part of the rows carry a size: once, few, many, or a class if the clone is expanded.

14	-	TRBV28	TRBD1	TRBJ1-5	CASSLGTGYQPQHF	TGTGCCAGCAGTCTCGGGACAGGGTATCAGCCCCAGCATTTT
15	-	TRBV6-4	-	TRBJ2-2	CASPGLRINTGELFF	TGTGCCAGCCCGGGACTTCGAATCAACACCGGGGAGCTGTTTTTT
17	-	TRBV25-1	-	TRBJ2-6	CASSEGGSHSGANVLTF	TGTGCCAGCAGTGAGGGGGGCTCTCACTCTGGGGCCAACGTCCTGACTTTC
14	-	TRBV5-6	TRBD1	TRBJ1-1	CASSLEQGVTEAFF	TGTGCCAGCAGCTTGGAACAGGGGGTGACTGAAGCTTTCTTT
17	-	TRBV2	-	TRBJ1-6	CASSEIEGRTYNSPLHF	TGTGCCAGCAGTGAAATCGAGGGGAGGACCTATAATTCACCCCTCCACTTT
17	-	TRBV19	TRBD2	TRBJ2-5	CASSSGTSGNRGETQYF	TGTGCCAGTAGTAGCGGGACTAGCGGGAACAGGGGCGAGACCCAGTACTTC
13	-	TRBV28	-	TRBJ2-7	CASRKDFSYEQYF	TGTGCCAGCAGAAAGGACTTCTCCTACGAGCAGTACTTC
14	-	TRBV5-4	-	TRBJ2-5	CASSRRGPMETQYF	TGTGCCAGCAGTAGGAGGGGGCCGATGGAGACCCAGTACTTC
14	-	TRBV29-1	TRBD2	TRBJ2-3	CSLRWGGSTDTQYF	TGCAGCCTCAGGTGGGGGGGTTCTACAGATACGCAGTATTTT
14	-	TRBV5-8	TRBD2	TRBJ2-7	CASSFSGSSWEQYF	TGTGCCAGCAGCTTTAGCGGGAGTAGTTGGGAGCAGTACTTC
17	-	TRBV28	TRBD1	TRBJ2-2	CASSSGGQGKKSGELFF	TGTGCCAGCAGTTCAGGGGGACAGGGGAAAAAAAGCGGGGAGCTGTTTTTT
17	-	TRBV10-3	-	TRBJ2-2	CAISELTGTGDTGELFF	TGTGCCATCAGTGAGTTGACCGGGACGGGGGACACCGGGGAGCTGTTTTTT
13	once	TRBV9	TRBD1	TRBJ1-1	CASSRGQGSEAFF	TGTGCCAGCAGCCGAGGACAGGGATCTGAAGCTTTCTTT
13	-	TRBV7-8	-	TRBJ1-2	CASSLARINGYTF	TGTGCCAGCAGCTTAGCGCGAATTAATGGCTACACCTTC
14	-	TRBV7-3	-	TRBJ1-5	CASSSGTWAQPQHF	TGTGCCAGCAGCTCCGGGACATGGGCTCAGCCCCAGCATTTT
17	-	TRBV9	TRBD1	TRBJ2-2	CASSAHGQGTTTGELFF	TGTGCCAGCAGCGCCCACGGACAGGGGACGACCACCGGGGAGCTGTTTTTT
11	-	TRBV20-1	-	TRBJ2-7	CSVRTVKGQYF	TGCAGTGTCAGGACAGTCAAGGGGCAGTACTTC
14	-	TRBV2	-	TRBJ2-3	CASTEGISTDTQYF	TGTGCCAGCACCGAGGGGATTAGCACAGATACGCAGTATTTT
13	-	TRBV10-3	-	TRBJ1-4	CAIRDRTNEKLFF	TGTGCCATCAGAGACAGGACTAATGAAAAACTGTTTTTT
12	-	TRBV7-6	TRBD1	TRBJ1-1	CASSRQGFEAFF	TGTGCCAGCAGCCGACAGGGATTTGAAGCTTTCTTT
15	-	TRBV30	TRBD2	TRBJ2-3	CAWSTTGGRRDTQYF	TGTGCCTGGAGTACTACGGGGGGGCGCAGAGATACGCAGTATTTT
14	-	TRBV9	TRBD1	TRBJ1-6	CASSPGGFNSPLHF	TGTGCCAGCAGCCCAGGGGGCTTTAATTCACCCCTCCACTTT
15	-	TRBV15	-	TRBJ1-3	CATSRDMGSGNTIYF	TGTGCCACCAGCAGAGATATGGGGTCTGGAAACACCATATATTTT
11	-	TRBV29-1	-	TRBJ1-2	CSGGLDYGYTF	TGCAGCGGGGGGCTAGACTATGGCTACACCTTC
14	-	TRBV6-5	TRBD2	TRBJ2-7	CASSITSGRDEQYF	TGTGCCAGCAGTATAACTAGCGGGAGGGACGAGCAGTACTTC
14	-	TRBV28	TRBD1	TRBJ1-2	CASSLRFGQAGYTF	TGTGCCAGCAGTTTAAGGTTCGGACAGGCGGGCTACACCTTC
15	-	TRBV7-6	-	TRBJ2-3	CASSPQGLGTDTQYF	TGTGCCAGCAGCCCCCAGGGGTTAGGCACAGATACGCAGTATTTT
17	-	TRBV4-1	TRBD2	TRBJ2-5	CASSQGLAGGRRETQYF	TGCGCCAGCAGCCAAGGGCTAGCGGGAGGTCGCCGGGAGACCCAGTACTTC
14	-	TRBV6-5	-	TRBJ2-3	CASSYRTDTDTQYF	TGTGCCAGCAGTTACCGGACGGACACAGATACGCAGTATTTT
13	-	TRBV5-4	TRBD2	TRBJ2-1	CASSSQREWQQFF	TGTGCCAGCAGCTCCCAGCGGGAGTGGCAGCAGTTCTTC